This paragraph covers one TCR beta chain sequence. Deep level was the assay's run setting. Some clones are missing from TCRdb's copy, which holds only in-frame ones; the method was immunoSEQ multiplex PCR. The sample includes approximately 500,000 clones, 90% to 97% of them seen just once. CDR3 length: 12 residues. V was cut by 7 bases and J by 6 bases, with 13 bases left in between. Germline V lookup: CDR1 LNHDA, CDR2 SQIVND (reference sequence). This sample stems from a study of shared clonotypes between healthy human individuals. The sequence was obtained from a woman aged 25 to 39 in good health. The rearrangement joins TRBV19 to TRBJ2-7; D might be TRBD1 (6 bases). Sequences were obtained from naive CD4+ T cells sorted from blood. Subset defined: CD45RA+ positively selected. The CDR3 sequence: CASTTTGAEQYF. The CDR3 nucleotides read TGTGCCAGTACCACGACAGGTGCCGAGCAGTACTTC. Full variable domain (outside the CDR3, taken from reference TRBV19 and TRBJ2-7): DGGITQSPKYLFRKEGQNVTLSCEQNLNHDAMYWYRQDPGQGLRLIYYSQIVNDFQKGDIAEGYSVSREKKESFPLTVTSAQKNPTAFYLCASTTTGAEQYFGPGTRLTVT.